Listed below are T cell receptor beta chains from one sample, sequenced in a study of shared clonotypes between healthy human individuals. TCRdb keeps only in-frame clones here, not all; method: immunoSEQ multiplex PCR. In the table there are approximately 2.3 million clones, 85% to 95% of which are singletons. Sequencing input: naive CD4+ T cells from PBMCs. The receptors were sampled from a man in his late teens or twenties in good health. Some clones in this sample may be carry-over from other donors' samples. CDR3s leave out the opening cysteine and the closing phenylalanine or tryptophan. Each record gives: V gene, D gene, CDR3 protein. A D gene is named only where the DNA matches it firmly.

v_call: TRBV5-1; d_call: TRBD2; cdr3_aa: ASSLGRDSGREF
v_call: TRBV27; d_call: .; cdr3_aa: ASSLFVRTEAF
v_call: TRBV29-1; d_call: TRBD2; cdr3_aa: SARGGPSSYNEQF
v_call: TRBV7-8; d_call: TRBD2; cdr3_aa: ATGLALGASYEQY
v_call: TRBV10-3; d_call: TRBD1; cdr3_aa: AISESWAGGVPEAF
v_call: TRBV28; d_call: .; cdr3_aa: ASNSPGQRGPQH
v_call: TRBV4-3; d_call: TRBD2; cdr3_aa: ASSRGDAAGGSTDTQY
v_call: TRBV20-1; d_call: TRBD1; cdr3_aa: SAEQGGEAF
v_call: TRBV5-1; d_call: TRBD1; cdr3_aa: ASSLGQGEKLF
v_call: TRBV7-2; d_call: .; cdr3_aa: ASSLLHLNEQF
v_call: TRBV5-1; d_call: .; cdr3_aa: ASSPSYARVWNEQF
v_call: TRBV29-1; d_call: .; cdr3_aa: SVFQGATEAF
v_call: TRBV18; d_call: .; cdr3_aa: ASSPRRGRETQY
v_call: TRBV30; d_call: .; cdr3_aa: AWNGEDSNYEQY
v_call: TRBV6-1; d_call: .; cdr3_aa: ASSGTFSGANVLT
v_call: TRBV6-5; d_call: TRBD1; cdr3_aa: ASRSRGANEKLF
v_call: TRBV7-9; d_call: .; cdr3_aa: ASSFVGADEQY
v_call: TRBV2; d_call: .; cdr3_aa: ASSPGLGWGYGYT
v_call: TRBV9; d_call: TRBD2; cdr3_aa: ASSPTGLAGWNEQF
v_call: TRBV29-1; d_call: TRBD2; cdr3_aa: SGEGAWETQY
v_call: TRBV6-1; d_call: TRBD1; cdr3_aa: ASCGTGFEKLF
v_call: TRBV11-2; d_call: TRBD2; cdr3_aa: ASSRLAGLDNTDTQY
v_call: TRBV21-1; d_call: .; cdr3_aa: ASFPGTSGRAESYEQY
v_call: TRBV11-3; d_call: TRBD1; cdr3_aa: ASSFGTGVTEAF
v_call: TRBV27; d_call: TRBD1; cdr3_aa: ASSTYRGKGYGYT
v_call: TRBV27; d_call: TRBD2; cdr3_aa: ASSAHAGVSQETQY
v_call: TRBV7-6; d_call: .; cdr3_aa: ASSLSYEQY
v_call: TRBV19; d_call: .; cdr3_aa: ASSMWNRAKSGANVLT
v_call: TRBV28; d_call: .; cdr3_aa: ASQTRSSNSPLH
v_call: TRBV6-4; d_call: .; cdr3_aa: ASREMTYSGSTDTQY
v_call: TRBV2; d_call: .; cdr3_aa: ASTPNPTNTGELF
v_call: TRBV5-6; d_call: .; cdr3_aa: ASSSFWEDGYT
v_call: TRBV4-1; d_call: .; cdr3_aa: ASSVEEKLF
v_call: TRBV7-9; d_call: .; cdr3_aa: ASGSQAEAF
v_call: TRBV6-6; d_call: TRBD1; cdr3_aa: ASRLQGQNTEAF
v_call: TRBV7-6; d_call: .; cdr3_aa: ASSTRVQSTGELF
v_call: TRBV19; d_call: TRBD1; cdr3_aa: ASSILGDRDEKLF
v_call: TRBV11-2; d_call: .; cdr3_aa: ASSLGWETQY
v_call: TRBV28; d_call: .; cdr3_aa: ASSRGRVSGNTIY
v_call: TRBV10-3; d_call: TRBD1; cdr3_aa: AISESRDRDSNQPQH
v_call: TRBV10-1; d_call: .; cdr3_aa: ASSESRSSDEQF
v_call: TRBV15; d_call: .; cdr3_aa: ATSREGSAYNEQF
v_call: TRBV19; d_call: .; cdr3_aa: ASNSIMNTEAF
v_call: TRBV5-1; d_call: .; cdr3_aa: ASSDQQLGNTEAF
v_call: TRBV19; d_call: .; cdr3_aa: ASSIGAGSQPQH
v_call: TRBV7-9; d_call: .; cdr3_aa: ASSFTDDYGYT
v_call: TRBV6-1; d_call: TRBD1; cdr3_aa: ASSEGAGGSGYQPQH
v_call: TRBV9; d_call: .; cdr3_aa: ASSAISGNTIY